The 32 T cell receptor beta chains below come from one sample, sequenced in a study of T cells expressing NK-cell markers. TCRdb reprocessed the 5' RACE reads and keeps a single row for each CDR3 protein, giving no DNA. With approximately 22,000 distinct CDR3 sequences in the sample, the ten largest clones hold over 50%. The material sequenced was blood T cells: a sorted CD56 or NKG2C T cell subset, CD4+ or CD8+ T cells, or bulk PBMC T cells (not recorded which). The origin of the receptors is a man aged 18-75 years in good health.

The V call is TRBV5-1, the J call TRBJ2-7; absent DNA, TCRdb's TRBD1 call cannot be checked. The CDR3 sequence is 15 residues long. Germline V lookup: CDR1 SGHRS, CDR2 YFSETQ. The CDR3 is CASNLKPTGYYEQYF.

The chain recombines TRBV12-3 or TRBV12-4 with TRBJ1-3; TCRdb lists TRBD1, though no DNA is available to test this call. This CDR3 has 12 residues. This CDR3 is CASSPGLDTIYF.

V is TRBV6-2 or TRBV6-3 and J is TRBJ1-5; TCRdb indicates TRBD1, and absent DNA this call remains unverified. The CDR3 runs to 12 residues. Germline values: CDR1 MNHEY, CDR2 SVGEGT. The CDR3 loop reads CASRDRVQPQHF.

The rearrangement uses TRBV11-2 and TRBJ2-7; the D call from TCRdb, TRBD1, cannot be confirmed without DNA. The CDR3 extends over 15 amino acids. Germline V gives CDR1 SGHAT, CDR2 FQNNGV. CDR3 amino acids: CASSLSGQGFYEQYF.

V gene TRBV6-2 or TRBV6-3 combines with J gene TRBJ2-3; TCRdb proposes TRBD2, but this gene call is untestable without DNA. The CDR3 sequence is 19 residues long. Per the germline V gene, CDR1 is MNHEY and CDR2 is SVGEGT. Here the CDR3 reads CASSYTPGLAGGVSDTQYF.

This chain connects TRBV20-1 to TRBJ1-6. CDR1 DFQATT and CDR2 SNEGSKA come from the germline V gene (reference sequence). This CDR3 is 16 amino acids long. CDR3 amino acids: CSARDGSRTEGSPLHF.

The V and J genes are TRBV5-1 and TRBJ2-1; the D gene TCRdb calls, TRBD2, cannot be checked with no DNA. The germline V gene encodes CDR1 SGHRS and CDR2 YFSETQ. CDR3 size: 15 residues. The CDR3 sequence: CASSLLAGEYNEQFF. The full variable domain, with the rest looked up from reference TRBV5-1 and TRBJ2-1, is KAGVTQTPRYLIKTRGQQVTLSCSPISGHRSVSWYQQTPGQGLQFLFEYFSETQRNKGNFPGRFSGRQFSNSRSEMNVSTLELGDSALYLCASSLLAGEYNEQFFGPGTRLTVL.

The V and J genes are TRBV4-3 and TRBJ2-6; TCRdb proposes TRBD1, but this gene call is untestable without DNA. Per the germline V gene, CDR1 is LGHNA and CDR2 is YSLEER. This CDR3 is 17 amino acids long. CDR3 residues: CASSQRTGDSGANVLTF.

The rearrangement uses TRBV9 and TRBJ2-7; TCRdb proposes TRBD1, but this gene call is untestable without DNA. The CDR3 covers 17 residues. The germline CDR1 and CDR2 sequences are SGDLS and YYNGEE. The CDR3 loop reads CASRVAVNRGREDEQYF. The full variable domain, its missing parts supplied by reference TRBV9 and TRBJ2-7, is DSGVTQTPKHLITATGQRVTLRCSPRSGDLSVYWYQQSLDQGLQFLIQYYNGEERAKGNILERFSAQQFPDLHSELNLSSLELGDSALYFCASRVAVNRGREDEQYFGPGTRLTVT.

The V and J genes are TRBV29-1 and TRBJ2-2; TCRdb reports TRBD1, a call that lacks DNA to check it against. There are 12 residues in the CDR3. CDR1 is SQVTM and CDR2 is ANQGSEA in the germline V gene. This CDR3 reads CSVGQGTGELFF.

The chain recombines TRBV5-6 with TRBJ1-2. The CDR3 is 16 amino acids. Per the germline V gene, CDR1 is SGHDT and CDR2 is YYEEEE. The CDR3 sequence is CASSVEQGGRYYGYTF.

This rearrangement joins TRBV29-1 to TRBJ1-5; no DNA is available, so the TRBD1 call from TCRdb remains unchecked. Germline values: CDR1 SQVTM, CDR2 ANQGSEA. The CDR3 runs 14 residues. The CDR3 protein is CSAGDRNSNQPQHF.

V gene TRBV2 combines with J gene TRBJ2-5; the TCRdb D gene call, TRBD1, has no DNA to confirm it. Germline V gives CDR1 SNHLY, CDR2 FYNNEI. CDR3 length equals 14 residues. CDR3: CASRFPGIQETQYF.

V is TRBV24-1 and J is TRBJ2-5; no DNA is available, so the TRBD1 call from TCRdb remains unchecked. The CDR3 runs 14 residues. Germline V lookup: CDR1 KGHDR, CDR2 SFDVKD. The CDR3 reads CATSDFTGQETQYF.

The chain couples TRBV19 to TRBJ1-2. Germline V CDR1 and CDR2: LNHDA, SQIVND (reference sequence). The CDR3 contains 14 residues. CDR3 sequence reads: CASNLRGFHYGYTF.

This chain connects TRBV5-1 to TRBJ1-5; TCRdb outputs TRBD1, but without DNA this stays unchecked. CDR1 is SGHRS, CDR2 YFSETQ, per germline. This CDR3 has 15 amino acids. This chain's CDR3 is CASSSSATGVQPQHF.

J is TRBJ2-3 and V is TRBV12-3 or TRBV12-4; TCRdb gives TRBD1 as the D gene, but with no DNA this cannot be confirmed. The CDR3 is 15 residues long. The chain's CDR3 is CASSFGQGRGDTQYF.

The CDR3 sequence is CASSLFSGKEKLFF. The V call is TRBV11-2, the J call TRBJ1-4; TCRdb proposes TRBD1, but this gene call is untestable without DNA. CDR1 and CDR2 from the germline V gene are SGHAT and FQNNGV. This CDR3 spans 14 amino acids.

The chain recombines TRBV24-1 with TRBJ2-3. The CDR3 loop spans 14 amino acids. In germline, CDR1 is KGHDR, CDR2 SFDVKD. This CDR3 reads CATSSADSTDTQYF.

The chain joins TRBV25-1 to TRBJ2-1; the D gene TCRdb calls, TRBD2, cannot be checked with no DNA. CDR1 MGHDK and CDR2 SYGVNS come from the germline V gene. The CDR3 length is 13 residues. CDR3 sequence: CASRLADYNEQFF.

The chain has TRBV20-1 and TRBJ2-5. Germline V gene lookup returns CDR1 DFQATT and CDR2 SNEGSKA (reference sequence). There are 13 residues in the CDR3. CDR3: CSARASHQETQYF.

CDR3: CASSQVRGLTDTQYF. V gene TRBV3-1 combines with J gene TRBJ2-3; lacking DNA, the TRBD1 call made by TCRdb goes unchecked. From germline, CDR1 is LGHDT and CDR2 YNNKEL (reference sequence). CDR3 length: 15 amino acids.

The chain couples TRBV19 to TRBJ1-3; TCRdb returns TRBD1, unconfirmable since there is no DNA. This CDR3 is built from 13 residues. The germline gives CDR1 LNHDA, CDR2 SQIVND (reference sequence). The CDR3 loop is CASMVGPGNTIYF.

The chain uses TRBV4-3 and TRBJ1-1. Germline-derived CDR1 and CDR2 are LGHNA and YSLEER. The CDR3 contains 15 residues. CDR3 amino acids: CASSLAVGSGTEAFF.

V is TRBV10-3 and J is TRBJ2-5; TCRdb calls TRBD2, which cannot be checked without DNA. The CDR3 covers 15 residues. CDR1 is ENHRY and CDR2 is SYGVKD in the germline V gene. CDR3 sequence: CAISEGSEGGETQYF.

The chain employs TRBV28 and TRBJ2-7; there is no DNA to check the TCRdb D call of TRBD1. The CDR3 loop spans 13 amino acids. Germline V gives CDR1 MDHEN, CDR2 SYDVKM. CDR3 protein: CASGGRNSYEQYF. Full variable domain (remainder filled in from reference TRBV28 and TRBJ2-7): DVKVTQSSRYLVKRTGEKVFLECVQDMDHENMFWYRQDPGLGLRLIYFSYDVKMKEKGDIPEGYSVSREKKERFSLILESASTNQTSMYLCASGGRNSYEQYFGPGTRLTVT.

The genes are TRBV6-2 or TRBV6-3 and TRBJ2-7; TCRdb returns TRBD1, unconfirmable since there is no DNA. Per the germline V gene, CDR1 is MNHEY and CDR2 is SVGEGT. This CDR3 has 14 residues. The CDR3 region is CASRGGPPSREQYF.

The chain combines TRBV12-3 or TRBV12-4 with TRBJ2-5. This CDR3 contains 16 residues. The CDR3 loop is CASSLARASLGETQYF.

CDR3 sequence reads: CSALTWGGETQYF. The rearrangement links TRBV20-1 to TRBJ2-5; TCRdb designates TRBD1, a call that cannot be tested without DNA. The CDR3 contains 13 residues. Germline V gives CDR1 DFQATT, CDR2 SNEGSKA (reference sequence).

This rearrangement joins TRBV27 to TRBJ2-1; TCRdb proposes TRBD2, but this gene call is untestable without DNA. The CDR3 contains 15 residues. Per germline, CDR1 MNHEY and CDR2 SMNVEV (reference sequence). The CDR3: CASSLNGGAINEQFF.

The chain carries TRBV10-3 and TRBJ2-7; TCRdb picks TRBD1, but there is no DNA to check that call. The CDR3 length is 14 residues. Looked up from germline, CDR1 is ENHRY and CDR2 is SYGVKD. The CDR3 protein is CAISLDRGRYEQYF.

This rearrangement joins TRBV6-1 to TRBJ1-2. CDR1 MNHNS and CDR2 SASEGT come from the germline V gene. This CDR3 spans 15 amino acids. Here the CDR3 reads CASSPWLEGGYGYTF.